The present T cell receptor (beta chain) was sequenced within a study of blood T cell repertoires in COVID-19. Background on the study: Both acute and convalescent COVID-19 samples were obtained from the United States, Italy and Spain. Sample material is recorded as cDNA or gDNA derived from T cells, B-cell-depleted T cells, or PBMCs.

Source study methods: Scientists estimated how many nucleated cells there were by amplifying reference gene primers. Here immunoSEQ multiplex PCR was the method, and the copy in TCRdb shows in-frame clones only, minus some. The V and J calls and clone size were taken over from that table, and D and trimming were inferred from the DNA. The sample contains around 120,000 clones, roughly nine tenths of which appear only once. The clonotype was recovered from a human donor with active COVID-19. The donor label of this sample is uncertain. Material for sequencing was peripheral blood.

Here the CDR3 reads CASSQGMEDYEQYF. The CDR3 DNA follows: TGTGCCAGCAGTCAAGGGATGGAGGACTACGAGCAGTACTTC. The J gene is TRBJ2-7, the V gene TRBV27; perhaps TRBD2 as D (5 bases). The CDR3 is made up of 14 amino acids. Per germline, CDR1 MNHEY and CDR2 SMNVEV (reference sequence). V dropped 5 bases and J dropped 3 bases, with 14 bases sitting between them.